This TCR beta chain was found in a study of vaccination effects on CD4 cells after COVID-19 (dated by TCRdb to about 2022). For context, the study as a whole: In the ViraFEST assay, PBMC were stimulated with viral peptide pools, and TCR sequencing was then used to find antigen-specific CD4+ T cell clonotypes based on their expansion. Across the study, the median time from the second dose to post-vaccine sampling was 72 days (range 14 to 241). Each well held around 2 million PBMC cultured in IMDM containing around 5% human AB serum, 8.5 to 10 IU/ml IL-2 and gentamicin, along with 8 to 10 ug/ml peptides. The study compared SARS-CoV-2 spike-specific CD4+ TCR repertoires before and after mRNA vaccination in COVID-19 convalescent patients and infection-naive vaccine recipients. The full study included 9 to 10 COVID-19 convalescent patients and a handful of SARS-CoV-2-naive healthy vaccine recipients. Cultures from other donors in the study were sequenced with the Oncomine TCR Beta short-read assay on an Illumina iSeq 100.

In regard to this clone: Its antigen is still unknown. No much larger clone is present one base from it, and per-base qualities are unavailable.

What the authors observed across the whole study: Limitations of the study were the small number of convalescent patients and the absence of early post-infection timepoints. At late post-vaccination timepoints, both infection-induced and vaccine-induced clones showed marked clonal contraction, consistent with waning T cell responses. Among healthy vaccine recipients, nearly all vaccine-induced clones were SARS-CoV-2 mono-reactive, and just 1 of 255 was cross-reactive with common cold coronaviruses.

Library method: the immunoSEQ multiplex PCR assay. DNA from the cultured and isolated CD4+ T cells underwent TCR beta CDR3 sequencing. The study's processing was this. Non-productive TCR sequences were removed and reads were trimmed to the CDR3 region, keeping CDR3s of at least 7 amino acids. Antigen-specific clonotypes were identified using the MANAFEST web app by comparison of expansion in peptide wells against reference cultures. Positive clones required FDR<0.05 expansion versus reference and all other wells, odds ratio above 5, and frequency above 0.1% in two replicate wells. Cross-reactive clonotypes were defined as significantly expanded in SARS-CoV-2 spike wells and in at least one common cold coronavirus spike condition. CDR3 similarity was assessed by Levenshtein distance with the stringdist R package, and unrooted trees were built with ape in R 3.6.1. TCRdb mirrors the immuneACCESS table, restricted to in-frame sequences. Some clones are absent from its copies; in checked studies, under half trace to an unresolved V gene, and the reason for the others is unknown. V and J calls and clone size are those listed in that table; D and trimming were worked out from the DNA. The sample table shows more than 60,000 clones, and roughly 81% are seen once. The ten top clones hold about 2.3% of the sample.

After about 10 days of culture, CD4+ T cells were isolated with the EasySep CD4+ T cell isolation kit. Each participant received two doses of an mRNA SARS-CoV-2 vaccine, either BNT162b2 or mRNA-1273. The absence of prior SARS-CoV-2 infection in healthy vaccine recipients was confirmed by negative nucleocapsid antibodies before and after vaccination. Half of the culture medium was replaced with fresh IL-2-containing medium on days 3 and 7. Unless noted otherwise, every peptide stimulation condition was grown in triplicate wells. PBMC were separated from whole blood using Ficoll-Paque Plus gradient centrifugation and were then either cryopreserved at -140C or used fresh. The QIAamp micro DNA kit was used to extract genomic DNA from the cultured CD4+ T cells. The CDR3 runs 14 amino acids, cysteine and phenylalanine included. Only the CDR3 DNA stays, 42 bases, in frame from base 1. Trimming costs V 0 bases and J 4 bases, and their ends lie 6 bases apart. Taken from the germline V gene, the CDR1 and CDR2 loops are MGHRA and YSYEKL.

The source was CD4+ T cells from PBMCs cultured without peptide, collected after COVID-19 vaccination. The V and J segments used are TRBV4-1 and TRBJ2-2; the D gene cannot be named for sure. This receptor was taken from a human donor who received a COVID-19 vaccine. The nucleotides read TGCGCCAGCAGCCAAGATCCGGCCACCGGGGAGCTGTTTTTT. Translated, it gives CASSQDPATGELFF.